This T cell receptor (beta chain) was sequenced in a study of cytomegalovirus exposure and HLA in healthy donors. PCR employed 60 Vbeta and 13 Jbeta primers. Sequenced by immunoSEQ multiplex PCR; TCRdb stores in-frame clones only, minus some. The sample holds 120,000 or so clones, approximately 75% seen once. Input material: PBMCs. The sequence was obtained from a man between 40 and 49 years old in good health and CMV-seronegative.

CDR3 residues: CASSDRSNYGYTF. DNA of the CDR3: TGTGCCAGCTCTGACAGGTCTAACTATGGCTACACCTTC. V and J are TRBV27 and TRBJ1-2, with D perhaps TRBD1 (6 bases). Germline CDR1 and CDR2: MNHEY and SMNVEV (reference sequence). The CDR3 length is 13 residues. Trimming shortened V by 8 bases and J by 0 bases, and 10 bases separated the two germline ends.